Below, one TCR beta chain is given with its context. Its antigen is still unknown. Per the germline V gene, CDR1 is SGHRS and CDR2 is YFSETQ. The CDR3 contains 15 residues. The ends lost 4 bases at V and 4 bases at J; junction bases unmatched: 6. This record belongs to a study of OX40 agonist ivuxolimab in advanced cancers. As for the study in general: The eligibility criteria allowed prior anti-PD-1, anti-PD-L1 or anti-CTLA-4 therapy, and roughly 39% had some.

General study findings and limits: Some nonresponders also had low normalized T-cell clonal expansion.

Blood sampling took place at baseline, cycle 4 day 1, and cycle 7 day 1. Assay: immunoSEQ multiplex PCR; the TCRdb copy retains only in-frame clones and omits some. The data hold about 92,000 clones, with roughly four fifths observed a single time. Source: CD4+ or CD8+ T cells sorted from blood, taken in a trial of the OX40 agonist ivuxolimab. The TCR sequence derives from an adult with an advanced solid tumor such as melanoma, head and neck, liver or kidney cancer. The chain combines TRBV5-1 with TRBJ2-2; 8 bases map to TRBD2. CDR3 coding DNA: TGCGCCAGCAGCGTAGCGGGGCCGGCCACCGGGGAGCTGTTTTTT. It yields the protein CASSVAGPATGELFF.